A selection of T cell receptor beta chains follows, all from one sample in a study of OX40 agonist ivuxolimab in advanced cancers. Repertoires were generated with immunoSEQ multiplex PCR, while TCRdb's copy carries only in-frame clones and drops some. The sample has about 62,000 clones; more than 85% are singletons. Sequenced material: CD4+ or CD8+ T cells sorted from blood, taken in a trial of the OX40 agonist ivuxolimab. These receptors came from an adult with an advanced solid tumor such as melanoma, head and neck, liver or kidney cancer. CDR3s include the opening cysteine and the closing phenylalanine or tryptophan. Fields, in order: V gene, clone size, D gene, J gene, CDR3 protein, CDR3 DNA. The D gene is left open where the match is weak. Not all rows give a size; the values are once, few, many and, for expanded clones, a class.

>TRBV4-1|-|TRBD1|TRBJ2-1
CASSQDNGQAFDEQFF
TGCGCCAGCAGCCAAGATAATGGACAGGCATTCGATGAGCAGTTCTTC
>TRBV5-1|-|TRBD1|TRBJ2-7
CASSQGQGFTYEQYF
TGCGCCAGCAGCCAGGGACAGGGGTTCACCTACGAGCAGTACTTC
>TRBV16|-|TRBD2|TRBJ2-7
CASSHRTSGSYEQYF
TGTGCCAGCAGCCACCGGACTAGCGGGAGCTACGAGCAGTACTTC
>TRBV14|-|TRBD2|TRBJ2-1
CASSQEDGRGYEQFF
TGTGCCAGCAGCCAAGAGGACGGGAGGGGCTATGAGCAGTTCTTC
>TRBV7-6|-|-|TRBJ2-5
CASSEPDSGETQYF
TGTGCCAGCAGCGAGCCGGACAGCGGGGAGACCCAGTACTTC
>TRBV6-1|-|-|TRBJ1-3
CASSEYDPSAGNTIYF
TGTGCCAGCAGTGAATACGACCCCTCGGCTGGAAACACCATATATTTT
>TRBV19|few|TRBD2|TRBJ2-7
CASSTGTSGNEQYF
TGTGCCAGTAGTACGGGGACTAGCGGTAACGAGCAGTACTTC
>TRBV27|-|TRBD1|TRBJ2-1
CASSFSLGTGEGEQFF
TGTGCCAGCAGTTTTAGCCTCGGGACAGGGGAGGGTGAGCAGTTCTTC
>TRBV4-3|-|-|TRBJ2-7
CASSQEAGSWYEQYF
TGCGCCAGCAGCCAAGAGGCAGGGAGCTGGTACGAGCAGTACTTC
>TRBV14|-|-|TRBJ2-2
CASRQAGANTGELFF
TGTGCCAGCAGACAAGCGGGCGCGAACACCGGGGAGCTGTTTTTT
>TRBV14|-|-|TRBJ1-2
CASSQDFGSANNYGYTF
TGTGCCAGCAGCCAAGATTTCGGGTCAGCAAATAACTATGGCTACACCTTC
>TRBV29-1|once|TRBD1|TRBJ2-7
CSVITRTGGSEQYF
TGCAGCGTTATTACCCGGACAGGGGGGAGCGAGCAGTACTTC